The next 22 T cell receptor beta chains were all read from a single sample in a study of coeliac disease. The table came from immunoSEQ multiplex PCR; TCRdb's copy has only in-frame clones and leaves some out. The sample lists roughly 6,700 clones; less than 80% were seen once. Sequenced: lymphocytes from the gut lamina propria. The receptors stem from a man in his 60s with celiac disease on a gluten-free diet.

This CDR3 is CASRPGTGNQPQHF. The CDR3, as DNA: TGTGCCAGCAGACCGGGCACAGGGAATCAGCCCCAGCATTTT. This chain links TRBV27 with TRBJ1-5; D may be TRBD1 (6 bases). From germline, CDR1 is MNHEY and CDR2 SMNVEV (reference sequence). The CDR3 has 14 amino acids. V was shortened by 6 bases and J by 4 bases, with 13 bases between the two germline ends.

This clone was seen a few times. The V gene is TRBV6-6, the J gene TRBJ1-5; the D is unclear. V dropped 4 bases and J dropped 3 bases, with 7 bases sitting between them. Germline-derived CDR1 and CDR2 are MNHNY and SVGAGI (reference sequence). The CDR3 is made up of 13 amino acids. The CDR3 sequence: CASSFRNNQPQHF. The DNA for the CDR3 is TGTGCCAGCAGTTTCAGGAACAATCAGCCCCAGCATTTT.

In its sample, this clone was seen a few times. V usage is TRBV5-1 and J usage is TRBJ2-3; 9 nucleotides agree with TRBD1. V dropped 5 bases and J dropped 4; count of bases not matched to a gene: 11. Germline V gene data show CDR1 as SGHRS and CDR2 as YFSETQ. The CDR3 has 16 residues. In DNA, the CDR3 is TGCGCCAGCAGTTCAACCGGGACAGGGCTGCCAGATACGCAGTATTTT. Encoded protein: CASSSTGTGLPDTQYF. The variable domain in full, completed from reference TRBV5-1 and TRBJ2-3, reads KAGVTQTPRYLIKTRGQQVTLSCSPISGHRSVSWYQQTPGQGLQFLFEYFSETQRNKGNFPGRFSGRQFSNSRSEMNVSTLELGDSALYLCASSSTGTGLPDTQYFGPGTRLTVL.

This clone was seen a handful of times. The chain couples TRBV19 to TRBJ2-7; TRBD1 matches at 7 bases. The germline V gene encodes CDR1 LNHDA and CDR2 SQIVND (reference sequence). There are 14 residues in the CDR3. V lost 6 bases and J lost 2; bases outside the gene matches: 7. The CDR3 here is CASSQRQGPYEQYF. DNA for the CDR3: TGTGCCAGTAGCCAAAGACAGGGTCCCTACGAGCAGTACTTC.

A single count supports this clone. The chain recombines TRBV7-8 with TRBJ1-5; D might be TRBD1 (5 bases). V gave up 5 bases and J gave up 9 bases, with 23 bases separating them. This CDR3 has 16 amino acids. CDR1 and CDR2 from the germline V gene are SGHVS and FQNEAQ. This CDR3 is CASSQGVGMGGSPQHF. CDR3 DNA: TGTGCCAGCAGCCAAGGGGTAGGGATGGGCGGCTCGCCCCAGCATTTT. The full variable domain, completed using reference TRBV7-8 and TRBJ1-5, is GAGVSQSPRYKVAKRGQDVALRCDPISGHVSLFWYQQALGQGPEFLTYFQNEAQLDKSGLPSDRFFAERPEGSVSTLKIQRTQQEDSAVYLCASSQGVGMGGSPQHFGDGTRLSIL.

This clone came up a few times. Here the CDR3 reads CAWSGNTNYGYTF. CDR3 nucleotide sequence: TGTGCCTGGAGTGGAAACACTAACTATGGCTACACCTTC. The genes are TRBV30 and TRBJ1-2; D ambiguous. Germline V lookup: CDR1 GTSNPN, CDR2 SVGIG (reference sequence). Between the trimmed V and J ends, which lost 1 base and 0 bases, there was a span of 6 bases. This CDR3 contains 13 residues.

The chain is built from TRBV9 and TRBJ1-2; possibly TRBD1 for D (5 bases). Deletions cut 0 bases from V and 8 bases from J, with 11 bases between. The CDR3 length is 13 residues. CDR1 SGDLS and CDR2 YYNGEE come from the germline V gene. This chain's CDR3 is CASSVAIGVGYTF. Written as DNA, the CDR3 is TGTGCCAGCAGCGTAGCGATAGGGGTGGGCTACACCTTC.

Comment on this clone: The sample has other DNA sequences that encode this CDR3 too. The chain is built from TRBV28 and TRBJ1-3; possibly TRBD1 for D (5 bases). Per germline, CDR1 MDHEN and CDR2 SYDVKM. Trimming cost V 6 bases and J 0 bases, with 18 bases left between them. The CDR3 is made up of 17 amino acids. CDR3 protein: CASSFFGGFASGNTIYF. The CDR3 nucleotides are TGTGCCAGCAGCTTTTTTGGGGGGTTTGCCTCTGGAAACACCATATATTTT.

A note on this clone: This sample includes further DNA sequences coding for the same CDR3. This chain links TRBV2 with TRBJ2-4; D gene uncertain. The CDR3 is 13 residues long. V was shortened by 6 bases and J by 0 bases, with 6 bases between the two germline ends. Germline-derived CDR1 and CDR2 are SNHLY and FYNNEI. The CDR3 sequence: CASSDLAKNIQYF. The CDR3, as DNA: TGTGCCAGCAGCGACTTAGCCAAAAACATTCAGTACTTC.

The CDR3 spells CASSSRGSGGGNEQFF. DNA of the CDR3: TGTGCCAGCAGCTCCCGGGGGAGCGGGGGGGGCAATGAGCAGTTCTTC. The chain couples TRBV6-6 to TRBJ2-1; TRBD2 aligns across 10 bases. The CDR3 runs 16 residues. Germline CDR1 MNHNY, CDR2 SVGAGI (reference sequence). The trim removed 6 bases at V and 6 bases at J, leaving 11 bases unmatched.

This sequence joins TRBV5-1 and TRBJ1-2; D ambiguous. Trimming removed 3 bases at V and 4 bases at J, with 10 bases between. Germline CDR1 SGHRS, CDR2 YFSETQ. The CDR3 runs to 13 residues. The CDR3 DNA reads TGCGCCAGCAGCTCCGAGCCCGTCTATGGCTACACCTTC. Protein sequence: CASSSEPVYGYTF.

The chain combines TRBV5-8 with TRBJ1-6, with a weak D call TRBD1 (5 bases). The CDR3 consists of 15 residues. The germline V and J ends were trimmed by 2 bases and 7 bases, with 13 bases remaining between them. The germline V gene has CDR1 SGHTS and CDR2 YDEGEE. Here the CDR3 DNA reads TGTGCCAGCAGCTTCCCTTCGGGGGGAAATTCACCCCTCCACTTT. It is translated as CASSFPSGGNSPLHF.

The V gene is TRBV4-2, the J gene TRBJ1-3; D uncertain. Germline V gives CDR1 LGHNA, CDR2 YNFKEQ. V shed 0 bases and J shed 0 bases, with 6 bases lying between them. The CDR3 length is 15 residues. DNA for the CDR3: TGTGCCAGCAGCCAAGATCCCAACTCTGGAAACACCATATATTTT. It translates to CASSQDPNSGNTIYF.

The chain recombines TRBV5-5 with TRBJ1-5, with 8 bases lining up with TRBD1. Germline CDR1 SGHKS, CDR2 YYEKEE (reference sequence). The length of the CDR3 is 14 residues. With 4 bases clipped from V and 3 bases from J, the junction kept 3 bases outside the gene matches. CDR3 sequence (DNA): TGTGCCAGCAGCCTGGGACAGGTCAATCAGCCCCAGCATTTT. Protein: CASSLGQVNQPQHF.

The chain links TRBV18 to TRBJ2-5; no clear D gene. The CDR3 consists of 13 residues. Looked up from germline, CDR1 is KGHSH and CDR2 is LQKENI. V was trimmed by 3 bases and J by 5 bases, leaving 10 bases between them. The CDR3 here is CASSPESRETQYF. CDR3 sequence (DNA): TGTGCCAGCTCACCCGAAAGTCGGGAGACCCAGTACTTC.

In its sample, this clone was seen a few times. This chain joins TRBV6-4 and TRBJ1-1, with D possibly TRBD1 on 6 matching bases. CDR1 and CDR2 from the germline V gene are MRHNA and SNTAGT. V lost 6 bases to trimming and J lost 1 base, with 15 bases between them. The CDR3 contains 15 residues. The CDR3 sequence: CASRERGGQNTEAFF. The CDR3 nucleotides read TGTGCCAGCAGGGAGAGGGGGGGTCAGAACACTGAAGCTTTCTTT.

V and J are TRBV27 and TRBJ1-6; tentatively, D is TRBD1 (6 bases). V was cut by 2 bases and J by 6 bases, with 11 bases left in between. The germline V gene has CDR1 MNHEY and CDR2 SMNVEV (reference sequence). The CDR3 has 15 residues. CDR3 DNA: TGTGCCAGCAGTTTAACAGGGCGGCGTAATTCACCCCTCCACTTT. Amino acids: CASSLTGRRNSPLHF.

This clone was recorded once. This rearrangement joins TRBV6-6 to TRBJ2-1, with 7 bases lining up with TRBD1. Looked up from germline, CDR1 is MNHNY and CDR2 is SVGAGI (reference sequence). V shed 6 bases and J 1 base; nucleotides not matched to a gene: 6. The CDR3 spans 15 residues. The CDR3 coding sequence is TGTGCCAGCAGCCGACAGGGCCCGTCCTACAATGAGCAGTTCTTC. Translation gives CASSRQGPSYNEQFF.

J is TRBJ2-3 and V is TRBV19; D may be TRBD1 (6 bases). The CDR3 totals 14 residues. The germline CDR1 and CDR2 sequences are LNHDA and SQIVND (reference sequence). Trimming cost V 6 bases and J 4 bases, with 14 bases left between them. The CDR3 loop is CASRDQGSADTQYF. The CDR3 nucleotides read TGTGCCAGTAGGGATCAGGGGTCGGCAGATACGCAGTATTTT. The entire variable domain, with the rest obtained from reference TRBV19 and TRBJ2-3, is as follows: DGGITQSPKYLFRKEGQNVTLSCEQNLNHDAMYWYRQDPGQGLRLIYYSQIVNDFQKGDIAEGYSVSREKKESFPLTVTSAQKNPTAFYLCASRDQGSADTQYFGPGTRLTVL.

This clone was picked up a small number of times. This chain uses TRBV6-6 with TRBJ1-5, with D perhaps matching TRBD1 (5 bases). Trimming pared 6 bases from V and 9 bases from J, leaving 12 bases between. This CDR3 is 12 amino acids long. Looked up from germline, CDR1 is MNHNY and CDR2 is SVGAGI (reference sequence). This chain's CDR3 is CASSLRDRPQHF. The CDR3 DNA follows: TGTGCCAGCAGCCTCAGGGATCGGCCCCAGCATTTT.

The genes are TRBV4-2 and TRBJ2-5; D may be TRBD2 (6 bases). Trimming left V 1 base short and J 4 bases short, with 13 bases between. Germline V gene sequence: CDR1 LGHNA, CDR2 YNFKEQ. The CDR3 loop spans 15 amino acids. CDR3 region: CASSQAASAGETQYF. The DNA of the CDR3 is TGTGCCAGCAGCCAAGCGGCTTCAGCGGGAGAGACCCAGTACTTC.

This clone was detected only once. The chain recombines TRBV5-1 with TRBJ2-1, with a possible D match to TRBD1 (6 bases). Trimming removed 5 bases from V and 4 bases from J, with 16 bases in between. From germline, CDR1 is SGHRS and CDR2 YFSETQ. The CDR3 runs to 15 residues. CDR3 nucleotide sequence: TGCGCCAGCAGGGTAGGTCAGGGGCTGTACAATGAGCAGTTCTTC. Protein sequence: CASRVGQGLYNEQFF. The whole variable domain, remainder taken from reference TRBV5-1 and TRBJ2-1, is KAGVTQTPRYLIKTRGQQVTLSCSPISGHRSVSWYQQTPGQGLQFLFEYFSETQRNKGNFPGRFSGRQFSNSRSEMNVSTLELGDSALYLCASRVGQGLYNEQFFGPGTRLTVL.